This T cell receptor beta chain was recovered during a study of Ad26.COV2.S vaccination and SARS-CoV-2 variants. This table comes from immunoSEQ multiplex PCR, and its TCRdb copy is limited to in-frame clones, with some not included. Of about 330,000 clones listed, 75% to 90% are singletons. This sample's treatment: around 19 received Ad26.COV2.S at low or high dose, single or two shots; about 5 received placebo; per-sample allocation not given. All samples were drawn on day 63, counting from the first vaccine or placebo injection. The CDR3 is 16 residues long. The V and J ends lost 5 bases and 4 bases, in that order; junction bases with no gene match: 11. In germline, CDR1 is SGHTA, CDR2 FQGNSA. The sample holds one count of this clone.

Here the sequenced sample was peripheral blood, taken in a trial of Ad26.COV2.S vaccine versus placebo. The V call is TRBV7-2, the J call TRBJ1-2; 9 bases agree with TRBD1. The receptor was isolated from a person between 18 and 59 years old who received the Ad26.COV2.S COVID-19 vaccine or a placebo. As DNA, the CDR3 is TGTGCCAGCAGCCTAACGAGGACAGGGGCTGGCTATGGCTACACCTTC. As protein: CASSLTRTGAGYGYTF.